This T cell receptor beta chain was recorded in a study of vaccination effects on CD4 cells after COVID-19. Study in general: After 2 million or so PBMC were placed in each well, they were cultured with about 10 IU/ml IL-2 and about 10 ug/ml peptides.

Per germline, CDR1 LNHNV and CDR2 YYDKDF (reference sequence). The CDR3 extends over 15 amino acids. V was pared by 0 bases and J by 4 bases, with 9 bases between. With respect to this clone: Its antigen is as yet unknown.

Clones were read by immunoSEQ multiplex PCR, and TCRdb kept only the in-frame ones, dropping some. This table has 45,000 or so clones, about 70% appearing once. The study, taken as a whole, reports: Late after vaccination, infection- and vaccine-induced clones showed marked clonal contraction.

When less than 11 days of culture had elapsed, CD4+ T cells were isolated. The sample here was CD4+ T cells from PBMCs cultured without peptide, taken before COVID-19 vaccination. This sequence was found in a human donor who had a prior SARS-CoV-2 infection. The chain uses TRBV15 and TRBJ1-4; no clear D gene. The DNA of the CDR3 is TGTGCCACCAGCAGAGATCGCAGTTTTAATGAAAAACTGTTTTTT. Encoded protein: CATSRDRSFNEKLFF.